The 17 T cell receptor beta chains reported below all come from one sample, sequenced in a study of human T cells and chemical hapten exposure. Described time point: pre-sensitization, week 0. Treatment meaning: therapeutic diphenylcyclopropenone sensitization with weekly scalp DPC. TCRdb reprocessed the RACE reads with MiXCR, giving one entry per CDR3 protein. The repertoire holds some 300,000 distinct CDR3 sequences, 4.5% to 5.5% seen once, with more than 8% in the top ten. The sequencing here drew on whole blood, taken in connection with sensitization to the hapten diphenylcyclopropenone (DPC). These TCRs come from a woman under 30 with alopecia areata. Some clones in this sample may be carry-over from other donors' samples.

The sample holds many counts of this clonotype. The V call is TRBV10-3, the J call TRBJ2-3; 10 nucleotides agree with TRBD2. V lost 0 bases, J lost 6 bases, and 12 bases stayed unmatched. Germline-derived CDR1 and CDR2 are ENHRY and SYGVKD. There are 18 residues in the CDR3. The CDR3 spells CAISESGPSGGALDTQYF. The CDR3 DNA sequence: TGTGCCATCAGTGAGTCTGGCCCCAGCGGGGGGGCATTGGATACGCAGTATTTT.

V gene TRBV5-1 combines with J gene TRBJ2-5; D remains unclear. The length of the CDR3 is 14 residues. CDR1 SGHRS and CDR2 YFSETQ come from the germline V gene. Trimming shortened V by 1 base and J by 4 bases, and 11 bases separated the two germline ends. Here the CDR3 DNA reads TGCGCCAGCAGCTTGATTAGTACGTCAGAGACCCAGTACTTC. It specifies CASSLISTSETQYF.

This clonotype was seen at least ten times. The chain joins TRBV2 to TRBJ1-1, with D possibly being TRBD1 (6 bases). Germline V gene lookup returns CDR1 SNHLY and CDR2 FYNNEI. The CDR3 has 12 amino acids. Trimming left V 6 bases short and J 7 bases short, with 12 bases between. The CDR3 is CASREQGREAFF. CDR3 bases: TGTGCCAGCAGGGAACAGGGACGTGAAGCTTTCTTT.

The gene calls are TRBV20-1 and TRBJ2-1; no definite D call. Per germline, CDR1 DFQATT and CDR2 SNEGSKA (reference sequence). V lost 6 bases and J lost 6, with 18 bases in between. This CDR3 is built from 14 residues. In DNA, the CDR3 is TGCAGTGCCTCCCGGGCCCCGGTTACCAATGAGCAGTTCTTC. This encodes CSASRAPVTNEQFF.

This clonotype showed up many times. This sequence joins TRBV5-1 and TRBJ1-6; D is possibly TRBD1 (5 bases). CDR1 is SGHRS, CDR2 YFSETQ, per germline. The CDR3 totals 14 residues. V was clipped by 4 bases and J by 9 bases, with 14 bases between them. The CDR3 protein is CASSGGLVGSPLHF. The DNA for the CDR3 is TGCGCCAGCAGCGGGGGATTAGTCGGTTCACCCCTCCACTTT. Full variable domain (rest looked up from reference TRBV5-1 and TRBJ1-6): KAGVTQTPRYLIKTRGQQVTLSCSPISGHRSVSWYQQTPGQGLQFLFEYFSETQRNKGNFPGRFSGRQFSNSRSEMNVSTLELGDSALYLCASSGGLVGSPLHFGNGTRLTVT.

The rearrangement uses TRBV24-1 and TRBJ2-7, with D uncertain. The CDR3 consists of 14 residues. Germline V gene sequence: CDR1 KGHDR, CDR2 SFDVKD. The V gene lost 3 bases and the J gene lost 2 bases, with 10 bases spanning the gap. DNA for the CDR3: TGTGCCACCAGTGATGCCGGAAGACCCTACGAGCAGTACTTC. Protein sequence: CATSDAGRPYEQYF.

The V gene is TRBV6-6, the J gene TRBJ1-1; D may be TRBD1 (5 bases). The CDR3 has 13 residues. V was trimmed by 10 bases and J by 5 bases, leaving 17 bases between them. Germline V gene lookup returns CDR1 MNHNY and CDR2 SVGAGI (reference sequence). The chain's CDR3 is CAITLQDITEAFF. CDR3 nucleotide sequence: TGTGCCATAACACTACAGGACATAACTGAAGCTTTCTTT.

The genes are TRBV12-3 or TRBV12-4 and TRBJ2-1; D call uncertain. V lost 3 bases and J lost 9, with 9 bases in between. The CDR3 consists of 12 residues. The CDR3 protein is CASSFSRTEQFF. CDR3 nucleotide sequence: TGTGCCAGCAGTTTCAGTAGGACTGAGCAGTTCTTC.

This clonotype was observed many times. This chain joins TRBV5-5 and TRBJ2-6, with no clear D. The CDR3 is made up of 19 amino acids. Trimming removed 5 bases from V and 4 bases from J, with 25 bases in between. The germline gives CDR1 SGHKS, CDR2 YYEKEE (reference sequence). The chain's CDR3 is CASSLLGLLKDRGANVLTF. CDR3 nucleotides: TGTGCCAGCAGTCTGTTGGGCCTGCTCAAGGACCGGGGGGCCAACGTCCTGACTTTC.

This chain uses TRBV4-2 with TRBJ2-5; 11 bases are a match to TRBD2. The CDR3 spans 19 residues. Unmatched junction bases numbered 18, after V lost 6 bases and J lost 3 bases. CDR1 is LGHNA, CDR2 YNFKEQ, per germline. The CDR3 region is CASSPLLAGLAGGEETQYF. As DNA, the CDR3 is TGTGCCAGCAGTCCCCTGCTGGCCGGGCTAGCGGGGGGAGAAGAGACCCAGTACTTC.

This clonotype was seen only once. V and J are TRBV12-3 or TRBV12-4 and TRBJ1-2; no firm D call. The V end lost 3 bases, the J end lost 3 bases, and 11 bases lay between the germline ends. The CDR3 is 14 residues long. CDR3 sequence (DNA): TGTGCCAGCAGTTTCAGGTTCCGCTACTATGGCTACACCTTC. Protein sequence: CASSFRFRYYGYTF.

This clonotype was observed many times. The J gene is TRBJ1-1, the V gene TRBV6-5, with a weak D call TRBD1 (5 bases). The length of the CDR3 is 14 residues. Trimming took off 6 bases at V and 4 bases at J, with 15 bases between the two ends. Germline CDR1 reads MNHEY; CDR2 reads SVGAGI. CDR3 nucleotides: TGTGCCAGCAGGAACCAGCCGGGGGGCACTGAAGCTTTCTTT. Translating it yields CASRNQPGGTEAFF.

The CDR3 spells CASSLGQGVVEAFF. Here the CDR3 DNA reads TGTGCCAGCAGCTTGGGGCAGGGGGTAGTTGAAGCTTTCTTT. This chain links TRBV7-2 with TRBJ1-1, with 7 bases that match TRBD1. Germline V gene lookup returns CDR1 SGHTA and CDR2 FQGNSA. The CDR3 has 14 amino acids. V shed 3 bases, J shed 7 bases, and the junction held 8 bases outside the gene matches.

The rearrangement links TRBV15 to TRBJ1-6; D remains unclear. The CDR3 is 12 residues long. Germline CDR1 is LNHNV and CDR2 is YYDKDF (reference sequence). V lost 1 base and J lost 8, with 3 bases in between. The CDR3 bases are TGTGCCACCAGCAGAGGACATTCACCCCTCCACTTT. Its protein is CATSRGHSPLHF.

The V call is TRBV29-1, the J call TRBJ2-3; D unresolved. The length of the CDR3 is 15 residues. Germline V gene sequence: CDR1 SQVTM, CDR2 ANQGSEA. V lost 5 bases and J lost 3, with 18 bases in between. The CDR3 region has the DNA TGCAGCGTTCGTTCCTCAGGAGATTGGACAGATACGCAGTATTTT. Its protein product is CSVRSSGDWTDTQYF.

This clonotype was seen a handful of times. This sequence joins TRBV11-2 and TRBJ2-6; D is uncertain. V lost 8 bases and J lost 3, with 14 bases in between. The CDR3 is 15 amino acids. Germline V gene sequence: CDR1 SGHAT, CDR2 FQNNGV. The CDR3 is CASSPKADGANVLTF. The CDR3 DNA reads as TGTGCCAGCTCCCCAAAGGCAGATGGGGCCAACGTCCTGACTTTC. Complete variable domain (other parts from reference TRBV11-2 and TRBJ2-6): EAGVAQSPRYKIIEKRQSVAFWCNPISGHATLYWYQQILGQGPKLLIQFQNNGVVDDSQLPKDRFSAERLKGVDSTLKIQPAKLEDSAVYLCASSPKADGANVLTFGAGSRLTVL.

This sequence joins TRBV20-1 and TRBJ1-3; D is perhaps TRBD1 (6 bases). The ends were cut back, 3 bases at V and 2 bases at J, with 14 bases in the middle. Per germline, CDR1 DFQATT and CDR2 SNEGSKA (reference sequence). The CDR3 sequence is 15 residues long. The CDR3 protein is CSARAFRQAGNTIYF. The CDR3 coding sequence is TGCAGTGCTAGGGCATTCAGACAGGCTGGAAACACCATATATTTT.